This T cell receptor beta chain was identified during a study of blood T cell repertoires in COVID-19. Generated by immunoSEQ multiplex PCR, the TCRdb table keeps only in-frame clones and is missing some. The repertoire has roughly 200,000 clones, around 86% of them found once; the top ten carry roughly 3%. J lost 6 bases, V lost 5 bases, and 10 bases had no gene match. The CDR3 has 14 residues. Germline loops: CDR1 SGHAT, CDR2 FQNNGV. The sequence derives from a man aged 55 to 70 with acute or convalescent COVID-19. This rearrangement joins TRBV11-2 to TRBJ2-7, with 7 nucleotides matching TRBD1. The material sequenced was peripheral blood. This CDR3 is CASSLTGTVAEQYF. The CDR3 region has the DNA TGTGCCAGCAGCCTCACCGGGACAGTGGCCGAGCAGTACTTC.